This is a list of T cell receptor beta chains from one sample in a study of patients and donors after allogeneic stem cell transplantation. TCRdb re-called the RT-PCR reads with MiXCR, one entry per CDR3 protein. The profile shows more than 25,000 distinct CDR3 sequences, approximately 8.8% of them singletons. Sequencing input: blood, either unsorted or a sorted T cell fraction (not recorded which). These receptors were taken from a human donor who was either an allogeneic HSCT recipient or a stem cell or donor lymphocyte infusion donor (not recorded which). It is not recorded whose cells these are; they may come from a transplant donor. Both conserved end residues are part of each CDR3. Each record gives: clone size, J gene, D gene, V gene, CDR3 protein, CDR3 DNA. A D gene is named only where the DNA matches it firmly. Clone size appears in some rows only: once, few, many, or a class for an expanded clone.

clone size: many; J gene: TRBJ1-4; D gene: .; V gene: TRBV7-9; CDR3 protein: CASSLEAGWSEKLFF; CDR3 DNA: TGTGCCAGCAGCTTAGAAGCGGGGTGGAGTGAAAAACTGTTTTTT
clone size: many; J gene: TRBJ2-7; D gene: .; V gene: TRBV7-9; CDR3 protein: CASSRAPPLNEQYF; CDR3 DNA: TGTGCCAGCAGCCGTGCCCCTCCCTTGAACGAGCAGTACTTC
clone size: many; J gene: TRBJ1-2; D gene: .; V gene: TRBV5-6; CDR3 protein: CASSSNYGYTF; CDR3 DNA: TGTGCCAGCAGCTCTAACTATGGCTACACCTTC
clone size: .; J gene: TRBJ2-1; D gene: TRBD2; V gene: TRBV25-1; CDR3 protein: CASRATSGVYNEQFF; CDR3 DNA: TGTGCCAGCAGGGCGACTAGCGGGGTCTACAATGAGCAGTTCTTC
clone size: many; J gene: TRBJ1-1; D gene: TRBD1; V gene: TRBV7-9; CDR3 protein: CASSLAEGQGAFF; CDR3 DNA: TGTGCCAGCAGCTTAGCGGAGGGACAGGGAGCTTTCTTT
clone size: .; J gene: TRBJ1-1; D gene: .; V gene: TRBV5-5; CDR3 protein: CASSLGFFVPGAEAFF; CDR3 DNA: TGTGCCAGCAGCTTGGGGTTTTTCGTCCCGGGGGCTGAAGCTTTCTTT
clone size: many; J gene: TRBJ2-2; D gene: .; V gene: TRBV7-2; CDR3 protein: CASSWGGRAYTGELFF; CDR3 DNA: TGTGCCAGCAGCTGGGGTGGCAGGGCCTACACCGGGGAGCTGTTTTTT
clone size: many; J gene: TRBJ2-3; D gene: TRBD2; V gene: TRBV7-7; CDR3 protein: CASSLEAGASTDTQYF; CDR3 DNA: TGTGCCAGCAGCTTAGAAGCGGGAGCTAGCACAGATACGCAGTATTTT
clone size: many; J gene: TRBJ1-2; D gene: .; V gene: TRBV7-2; CDR3 protein: CASSLGQDNGYTF; CDR3 DNA: TGTGCCAGCAGCTTAGGTCAGGATAATGGCTACACCTTC
clone size: few; J gene: TRBJ2-1; D gene: .; V gene: TRBV5-8; CDR3 protein: CASSLFSRGNEQFF; CDR3 DNA: TGTGCCAGCAGCTTATTCTCCAGGGGTAATGAGCAGTTCTTC
clone size: many; J gene: TRBJ2-5; D gene: TRBD2; V gene: TRBV13; CDR3 protein: CASSLREGETQYF; CDR3 DNA: TGTGCCAGCAGCCTCAGGGAGGGGGAGACCCAGTACTTC
clone size: many; J gene: TRBJ2-7; D gene: TRBD2; V gene: TRBV9; CDR3 protein: CASSPPGLASLGHEQYF; CDR3 DNA: TGTGCCAGCAGCCCACCGGGACTAGCGTCCTTAGGACACGAGCAGTACTTC
clone size: .; J gene: TRBJ2-2; D gene: TRBD2; V gene: TRBV12-3/TRBV12-4; CDR3 protein: CASTKAGVRGGELFF; CDR3 DNA: TGTGCCAGCACCAAAGCGGGGGTGAGGGGCGGGGAGCTGTTTTTT
clone size: .; J gene: TRBJ2-7; D gene: TRBD2; V gene: TRBV20-1; CDR3 protein: CSAGLAENTYEQYF; CDR3 DNA: TGCAGTGCTGGACTAGCGGAAAACACCTACGAGCAGTACTTC
clone size: many; J gene: TRBJ2-3; D gene: TRBD1; V gene: TRBV24-1; CDR3 protein: CATSARTGGLNTQYF; CDR3 DNA: TGTGCCACCAGTGCCCGGACAGGGGGCTTAAATACGCAGTATTTT
clone size: many; J gene: TRBJ2-3; D gene: TRBD2; V gene: TRBV5-1; CDR3 protein: CASSLVASGRDSTDTQYF; CDR3 DNA: TGCGCCAGCAGCTTGGTTGCTAGCGGGAGGGATAGCACAGATACGCAGTATTTT
clone size: .; J gene: TRBJ2-7; D gene: .; V gene: TRBV7-6; CDR3 protein: CASSPGGGAYEQYF; CDR3 DNA: TGTGCCAGCAGCCCGGGGGGCGGGGCATACGAGCAGTACTTC
clone size: few; J gene: TRBJ1-1; D gene: TRBD1; V gene: TRBV6-5; CDR3 protein: CASSPNRGRAFF; CDR3 DNA: TGTGCCAGCAGCCCCAACAGGGGGCGAGCTTTCTTT
clone size: many; J gene: TRBJ2-1; D gene: .; V gene: TRBV2; CDR3 protein: CASSATRQYNEQFF; CDR3 DNA: TGTGCCAGCAGTGCAACCCGACAATACAATGAGCAGTTCTTC
clone size: many; J gene: TRBJ2-3; D gene: TRBD2; V gene: TRBV20-1; CDR3 protein: CSAQLAGAGLTDTQYF; CDR3 DNA: TGCAGTGCGCAACTAGCGGGGGCCGGATTAACAGATACGCAGTATTTT
clone size: many; J gene: TRBJ2-3; D gene: TRBD2; V gene: TRBV6-1; CDR3 protein: CASSGDYGRTDTQYF; CDR3 DNA: TGTGCCAGCAGTGGGGACTACGGACGCACAGATACGCAGTATTTT
clone size: few; J gene: TRBJ1-2; D gene: TRBD1; V gene: TRBV4-1; CDR3 protein: CASSQAQGRAYGYTF; CDR3 DNA: TGCGCCAGCAGCCAAGCACAGGGGAGGGCCTATGGCTACACCTTC
clone size: .; J gene: TRBJ1-6; D gene: .; V gene: TRBV9; CDR3 protein: CASSVGQGDSPLHF; CDR3 DNA: TGTGCCAGCAGCGTAGGTCAGGGCGATTCACCCCTCCACTTT
clone size: few; J gene: TRBJ2-1; D gene: TRBD1; V gene: TRBV7-9; CDR3 protein: CASSPWTGSFNEQFF; CDR3 DNA: TGTGCCAGCAGCCCCTGGACAGGGTCCTTCAATGAGCAGTTCTTC
clone size: many; J gene: TRBJ2-3; D gene: .; V gene: TRBV10-3; CDR3 protein: CATQGSTDTQYF; CDR3 DNA: TGTGCCACTCAGGGAAGCACAGATACGCAGTATTTT
clone size: many; J gene: TRBJ2-2; D gene: .; V gene: TRBV10-3; CDR3 protein: CAISPELGVPGELFF; CDR3 DNA: TGTGCCATCAGCCCGGAGCTTGGGGTCCCCGGGGAGCTGTTTTTT
clone size: many; J gene: TRBJ2-3; D gene: .; V gene: TRBV5-1; CDR3 protein: CASRTGAADTQYF; CDR3 DNA: TGCGCCAGCAGAACGGGGGCGGCAGATACGCAGTATTTT
clone size: .; J gene: TRBJ2-2; D gene: .; V gene: TRBV11-3; CDR3 protein: CASSLAGSLAGELFF; CDR3 DNA: TGTGCCAGCAGCTTAGCGGGTAGCCTGGCCGGGGAGCTGTTTTTT
clone size: .; J gene: TRBJ1-5; D gene: .; V gene: TRBV6-1; CDR3 protein: CASSDTIQSSNQPQHF; CDR3 DNA: TGTGCCAGCAGTGACACCATCCAGAGTAGCAATCAGCCCCAGCATTTT
clone size: .; J gene: TRBJ2-1; D gene: TRBD2; V gene: TRBV10-3; CDR3 protein: CAISDPSLSGGFNEQFF; CDR3 DNA: TGTGCCATCAGTGACCCTTCGCTGTCGGGGGGATTCAATGAGCAGTTCTTC
clone size: many; J gene: TRBJ1-2; D gene: .; V gene: TRBV28; CDR3 protein: CASSEYFVREGGYTF; CDR3 DNA: TGTGCCAGCAGTGAATATTTCGTCAGGGAGGGTGGCTACACCTTC
clone size: many; J gene: TRBJ2-7; D gene: .; V gene: TRBV28; CDR3 protein: CASSLGLSPYEQYF; CDR3 DNA: TGTGCCAGCAGTCTCGGACTATCTCCCTACGAGCAGTACTTC
clone size: .; J gene: TRBJ1-4; D gene: TRBD1; V gene: TRBV9; CDR3 protein: CASSFHGAGGEKLFF; CDR3 DNA: TGTGCCAGCAGCTTTCATGGGGCAGGGGGGGAAAAACTGTTTTTT
clone size: many; J gene: TRBJ2-4; D gene: TRBD2; V gene: TRBV3-1; CDR3 protein: CASSQDPAGGSIQYF; CDR3 DNA: TGTGCCAGCAGCCAAGATCCAGCGGGAGGGAGCATTCAGTACTTC
clone size: once; J gene: TRBJ2-2; D gene: .; V gene: TRBV7-9; CDR3 protein: CASSLGLGELFF; CDR3 DNA: TGTGCCAGCAGCTTAGGGTTAGGGGAGCTGTTTTTT
clone size: .; J gene: TRBJ1-2; D gene: TRBD1; V gene: TRBV5-6; CDR3 protein: CASSLEGGAWGYTF; CDR3 DNA: TGTGCCAGCAGCTTGGAAGGGGGCGCATGGGGCTACACCTTC
clone size: many; J gene: TRBJ2-7; D gene: TRBD2; V gene: TRBV7-9; CDR3 protein: CASSLVGGPLEQYF; CDR3 DNA: TGTGCCAGCAGCTTAGTGGGAGGGCCCCTCGAGCAGTACTTC
clone size: few; J gene: TRBJ1-6; D gene: TRBD1; V gene: TRBV6-1; CDR3 protein: CASSERGPDQGGGSPLHF; CDR3 DNA: TGTGCCAGCAGTGAAAGGGGACCTGATCAGGGGGGCGGTTCACCCCTCCACTTT
clone size: .; J gene: TRBJ2-3; D gene: TRBD1; V gene: TRBV27; CDR3 protein: CASSSWTGGTDTQYF; CDR3 DNA: TGTGCCAGCAGTTCTTGGACAGGGGGCACAGATACGCAGTATTTT
clone size: many; J gene: TRBJ2-7; D gene: .; V gene: TRBV5-1; CDR3 protein: CASSLRLSDEQYF; CDR3 DNA: TGCGCCAGCAGCTTACGACTGTCTGACGAGCAGTACTTC
clone size: many; J gene: TRBJ2-3; D gene: TRBD2; V gene: TRBV11-2; CDR3 protein: CASSPRLAGFSDTQYF; CDR3 DNA: TGTGCCAGCAGCCCTAGACTAGCGGGATTTTCAGATACGCAGTATTTT
clone size: few; J gene: TRBJ2-7; D gene: .; V gene: TRBV7-2; CDR3 protein: CASSPRLGTEQYF; CDR3 DNA: TGTGCCAGCAGTCCTAGACTGGGAACCGAGCAGTACTTC
clone size: few; J gene: TRBJ2-2; D gene: .; V gene: TRBV7-7; CDR3 protein: CASSRQLALSNTGELFF; CDR3 DNA: TGTGCCAGCAGCCGACAGTTAGCTCTATCGAACACCGGGGAGCTGTTTTTT
clone size: .; J gene: TRBJ1-1; D gene: TRBD1; V gene: TRBV7-9; CDR3 protein: CASSYGTGGRLAEAFF; CDR3 DNA: TGTGCCAGCAGTTATGGGACAGGGGGCAGGTTGGCTGAAGCTTTCTTT
clone size: .; J gene: TRBJ2-5; D gene: .; V gene: TRBV3-1; CDR3 protein: CASSQGNGGETQYF; CDR3 DNA: TGTGCCAGCAGCCAAGGAAACGGGGGCGAGACCCAGTACTTC
clone size: .; J gene: TRBJ1-2; D gene: .; V gene: TRBV2; CDR3 protein: CASYRDGYTF; CDR3 DNA: TGTGCCAGTTACAGGGATGGCTACACCTTC
clone size: many; J gene: TRBJ2-3; D gene: .; V gene: TRBV6-1; CDR3 protein: CASSHGGGRGDTQYF; CDR3 DNA: TGTGCCAGCAGCCATGGGGGGGGCCGAGGAGATACGCAGTATTTT
clone size: many; J gene: TRBJ2-2; D gene: .; V gene: TRBV11-2; CDR3 protein: CASSLVARSGGTGELFF; CDR3 DNA: TGTGCCAGCAGCTTAGTGGCACGATCAGGAGGTACCGGGGAGCTGTTTTTT
clone size: few; J gene: TRBJ2-1; D gene: .; V gene: TRBV28; CDR3 protein: CASSLYGFEQFF; CDR3 DNA: TGTGCCAGCAGTTTGTACGGGTTTGAGCAGTTCTTC
clone size: .; J gene: TRBJ1-3; D gene: TRBD1; V gene: TRBV28; CDR3 protein: CASSLTGGTDTIYF; CDR3 DNA: TGTGCCAGCAGTTTAACAGGGGGCACGGACACCATATATTTT
clone size: many; J gene: TRBJ2-1; D gene: .; V gene: TRBV20-1; CDR3 protein: CSAVLSEQFF; CDR3 DNA: TGCAGTGCCGTGTTGAGTGAGCAGTTCTTC
clone size: .; J gene: TRBJ2-2; D gene: TRBD1; V gene: TRBV15; CDR3 protein: CATSIPGQGAGELFF; CDR3 DNA: TGTGCCACCAGCATCCCGGGACAGGGTGCCGGGGAGCTGTTTTTT
clone size: many; J gene: TRBJ1-2; D gene: .; V gene: TRBV20-1; CDR3 protein: CSAPGSLVGMNGYTF; CDR3 DNA: TGCAGTGCTCCCGGGTCCCTAGTAGGAATGAATGGCTACACCTTC
clone size: .; J gene: TRBJ2-2; D gene: .; V gene: TRBV9; CDR3 protein: CASSVASRGGELFF; CDR3 DNA: TGTGCCAGCAGCGTAGCTAGCAGGGGCGGGGAGCTGTTTTTT
clone size: many; J gene: TRBJ2-1; D gene: TRBD2; V gene: TRBV20-1; CDR3 protein: CSAHLSGTDNEQFF; CDR3 DNA: TGCAGTGCTCACCTTAGCGGGACCGACAATGAGCAGTTCTTC
clone size: many; J gene: TRBJ2-3; D gene: TRBD2; V gene: TRBV7-3; CDR3 protein: CASSRLAVSTDTQYF; CDR3 DNA: TGTGCCAGCAGCCGACTAGCAGTTAGCACAGATACGCAGTATTTT